The text below deals with one TCR beta chain. Its antigen is still unknown. The data stem from a study of a mutant IDH1 vaccine in newly diagnosed glioma. Study background: Vaccination was launched 4-6 weeks after radiotherapy alone, or with temozolomide cycles. Of treated patients, around 62% were men and about 38% women, averaging about 40 years.

Assay used: immunoSEQ multiplex PCR; TCRdb lists only in-frame clones, some missing. The table lists under 150,000 clones, under 90% of them singletons. Stated time point: week 11, during vaccination. A 20-mer mutant IDH1 peptide at 300 ug was injected subcutaneously with topical imiquimod. The sequence was obtained from a woman aged 45 to 65 with glioma. The sequencing here drew on PBMCs, taken from a glioma patient whose treatment included an IDH1 peptide vaccine.

The chain's CDR3 is CASSRGTTGPYEQYF. The CDR3 DNA sequence: TGTGCCAGCTCCCGAGGGACCACGGGTCCATACGAGCAGTACTTC. The J gene is TRBJ2-7, the V gene TRBV18; D is possibly TRBD1 or TRBD2 (5 bases each). V dropped 6 bases and J dropped 4 bases, with 19 bases sitting between them. This CDR3 spans 15 amino acids. Germline CDR1 KGHSH, CDR2 LQKENI.